This record covers a single T cell receptor beta chain. The antigen is not known. The sample belongs to a study of T cells expressing NK-cell markers. Findings and caveats of the study: Dominant NKG2C+ clonotypes in a handful of donors made up 1.0-7.0% of CD8+ T cells.

Reanalyzing the 5' RACE reads, TCRdb keeps one entry per CDR3 protein, without DNA. The sample table includes about 430,000 distinct CDR3 sequences. Germline CDR1 DFQATT, CDR2 SNEGSKA (reference sequence). The CDR3 covers 12 residues. The sequence derives from a woman aged 50 to 60 in good health. Material for sequencing was blood T cells: a sorted CD56 or NKG2C T cell subset, CD4+ or CD8+ T cells, or bulk PBMC T cells (not recorded which). V and J are TRBV20-1 and TRBJ2-1; the D gene TCRdb calls, TRBD2, cannot be checked with no DNA. The CDR3 is CSAQREDNEQFF.